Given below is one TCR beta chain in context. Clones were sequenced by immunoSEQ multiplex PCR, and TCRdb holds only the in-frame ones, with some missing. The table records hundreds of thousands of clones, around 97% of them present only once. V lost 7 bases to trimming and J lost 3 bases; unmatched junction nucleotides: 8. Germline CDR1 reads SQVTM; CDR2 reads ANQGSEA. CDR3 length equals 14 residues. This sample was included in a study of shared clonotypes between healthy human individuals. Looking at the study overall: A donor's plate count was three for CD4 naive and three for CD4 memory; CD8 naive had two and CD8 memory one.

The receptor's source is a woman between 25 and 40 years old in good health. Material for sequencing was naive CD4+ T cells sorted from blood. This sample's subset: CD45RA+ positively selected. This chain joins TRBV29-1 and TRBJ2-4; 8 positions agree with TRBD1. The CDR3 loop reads CSARTGLDKNIQYF. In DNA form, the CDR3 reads TGCAGCGCCAGGACAGGGCTAGACAAAAACATTCAGTACTTC.